The rows below give T cell receptor beta chains drawn from one sample of a study of cytomegalovirus exposure and HLA in healthy donors. The protocol was immunoSEQ multiplex PCR, while the TCRdb copy is restricted to in-frame clones and leaves out a portion. The sample has under 100,000 clones; 78% are singletons. Sample: PBMCs. These receptors all come from a man aged 18 to 30 in good health and CMV-seropositive. CDR3s include the opening cysteine and the closing phenylalanine or tryptophan. D genes are given only for firm matches.

TRBD2	TRBV5-4	TRBJ2-5	CASRTLADREKETQYF
TRBD1	TRBV6-1	TRBJ1-4	CASSVDRANEKLFF
NA	TRBV5-1	TRBJ2-7	CASSLGLADIYEQYF
NA	TRBV6-5	TRBJ2-3	CASSPLRGSTDTQYF
TRBD1	TRBV29-1	TRBJ2-3	CSVQAWGPGTGQSDTQYF
NA	TRBV28	TRBJ2-7	CASRTRRGYEQYF
NA	TRBV4-1	TRBJ2-5	CASSLGVQETQYF
NA	TRBV29-1	TRBJ2-3	CSPLLGGPTDTQYF
TRBD1	TRBV5-1	TRBJ2-7	CASSVGQVSYEQYF
NA	TRBV18	TRBJ2-7	CASSPPTGMSYEQYF
TRBD1	TRBV7-8	TRBJ1-1	CASSVTGGADTEAFF
NA	TRBV29-1	TRBJ2-5	CSVGNRAETQYF
NA	TRBV6-5	TRBJ2-7	CASSYNQLREQYF
TRBD1	TRBV25-1	TRBJ1-2	CASSPQGAWGYTF
TRBD2	TRBV7-9	TRBJ2-5	CASSQSGTGETQYF
NA	TRBV4-1	TRBJ1-5	CASSQGGPNQPQHF
NA	TRBV7-6	TRBJ1-1	CASSLRGEAANTEAFF